These 24 T cell receptor beta chains came from one sample sequenced in a study of shared clonotypes between healthy human individuals. Using immunoSEQ multiplex PCR, the repertoire was profiled, and TCRdb retains in-frame clones only, with some absent. In the table there are fewer than 1 million clones, 90% to 98% of which are singletons. The naive CD8 fraction comprised CD45RO-negative cells positively selected for CCR7 and excluded terminally differentiated effector memory CD45RA+ cells. The material sequenced was naive CD8+ T cells sorted from blood. These TCRs come from a man younger than 45 in good health.

CDR3 coding DNA: TGTGCCAGCAGAAGATCGGGATTAAGGGAGTTCTTC. Translation: CASRRSGLREFF. V and J are TRBV27 and TRBJ2-1, with a possible D match to TRBD2 (5 bases). The V and J ends lost 6 bases and 14 bases respectively, with 17 bases between them. The CDR3 is 12 amino acids. The V gene's germline CDR1 is MNHEY and CDR2 SMNVEV (reference sequence).

This clone was observed a single time. The chain couples TRBV19 to TRBJ2-3; D perhaps matches TRBD1 (6 bases). Looked up from germline, CDR1 is LNHDA and CDR2 is SQIVND (reference sequence). The V end lost 4 bases, the J end lost 2 bases, and 16 bases lay between the germline ends. The CDR3 has 16 amino acids. The CDR3 here is CASSTYREQNTDTQYF. The CDR3 DNA sequence: TGTGCCAGTAGTACCTACAGGGAACAAAACACAGATACGCAGTATTTT.

The chain employs TRBV28 and TRBJ1-2; D ambiguous. Germline V gives CDR1 MDHEN, CDR2 SYDVKM. Trimming removed 9 bases from V and 4 bases from J, with 9 bases in between. The CDR3 runs 11 residues. The CDR3 bases are TGTGCCAGTACAGCGCTCTATGGCTACACCTTC. As protein: CASTALYGYTF.

This clone was picked up one time. The rearrangement links TRBV25-1 to TRBJ1-1; D is ambiguous. Germline assignment: CDR1 MGHDK and CDR2 SYGVNS. The CDR3 runs to 13 residues. V lost 8 bases and J lost 3, with 13 bases in between. CDR3 nucleotide sequence: TGTGCCAGCGTGGGCGGGGAGTACACTGAAGCTTTCTTT. Protein sequence: CASVGGEYTEAFF. The entire variable domain, with the rest obtained from reference TRBV25-1 and TRBJ1-1, is as follows: EADIYQTPRYLVIGTGKKITLECSQTMGHDKMYWYQQDPGMELHLIHYSYGVNSTEKGDLSSESTVSRIRTEHFPLTLESARPSHTSQYLCASVGGEYTEAFFGQGTRLTVV.

This rearrangement joins TRBV9 to TRBJ2-1; a possible D gene is TRBD2 (5 bases). This CDR3 has 16 residues. V was shortened by 0 bases and J by 0 bases, with 10 bases between the two germline ends. CDR1 is SGDLS and CDR2 is YYNGEE in the germline V gene. The CDR3 nucleotides read TGTGCCAGCAGCGTAGGTCGGGAAAGCTCCTACAATGAGCAGTTCTTC. This encodes CASSVGRESSYNEQFF.

About this clone: Other DNA sequences from this sample encode an identical CDR3 as well. V gene TRBV11-2 combines with J gene TRBJ2-7; D remains ambiguous. Germline CDR1 reads SGHAT; CDR2 reads FQNNGV. V gave up 1 base and J gave up 3 bases, with 7 bases separating them. The CDR3 sequence is 13 residues long. CDR3 DNA: TGTGCCAGCAGCTTAGGTCCGGGCTACGAGCAGTACTTC. Translating gives CASSLGPGYEQYF.

The chain employs TRBV5-8 and TRBJ2-2; D perhaps matches TRBD2 (6 bases). Trimming shortened V by 0 bases and J by 0 bases, and 9 bases separated the two germline ends. Germline V CDR1 and CDR2: SGHTS, YDEGEE. This CDR3 comprises 16 residues. CDR3 region: CASSLVWDSNTGELFF. In DNA form, the CDR3 reads TGTGCCAGCAGCTTGGTTTGGGACTCGAACACCGGGGAGCTGTTTTTT.

The sample holds a few counts of this clone. V and J are TRBV19 and TRBJ1-1; 9 positions agree with TRBD1. The germline gives CDR1 LNHDA, CDR2 SQIVND (reference sequence). The CDR3 consists of 15 residues. V was clipped by 5 bases and J by 3 bases; unmatched bases: 7. The CDR3 DNA is TGTGCCAGTAGTGAATTACAGGGGGCCTACACTGAAGCTTTCTTT. Protein: CASSELQGAYTEAFF.

Concerning this clone: Additional DNA sequences in this sample encode the identical CDR3. The rearrangement links TRBV2 to TRBJ2-7; no firm D call. The length of the CDR3 is 11 residues. Trimming removed 4 bases at V and 0 bases at J, with 1 base between. Germline V gives CDR1 SNHLY, CDR2 FYNNEI. CDR3 sequence reads: CASSVSYEQYF. The DNA for the CDR3 is TGTGCCAGCAGTGTCTCCTACGAGCAGTACTTC.

CDR3 DNA: TGTGCCAGCAGTTCTACTGCGACCAGAGCCTACAATGAGCAGTTCTTC. This translates into CASSSTATRAYNEQFF. This chain connects TRBV27 to TRBJ2-1; D is undetermined. V was shortened by 4 bases and J by 2 bases, with 15 bases between the two germline ends. CDR1 is MNHEY, CDR2 SMNVEV, per germline (reference sequence). This CDR3 region has 16 residues.

The chain links TRBV11-2 to TRBJ2-5; no clear D gene. Looked up from germline, CDR1 is SGHAT and CDR2 is FQNNGV. Between the trimmed V and J ends, which lost 5 bases and 4 bases, there was a span of 17 bases. CDR3 length: 15 residues. CDR3 loop: CASSHIFRRRETQYF. The CDR3 DNA reads as TGTGCCAGCAGCCATATTTTCAGGCGGAGAGAGACCCAGTACTTC.

This chain uses TRBV4-2 with TRBJ1-1; D gene unclear. The CDR3 is 16 amino acids. With 1 base removed from V and 4 bases from J, the gap between germline ends came to 16 bases. Germline V gene lookup returns CDR1 LGHNA and CDR2 YNFKEQ. The CDR3 DNA is TGTGCCAGCAGCCAAGGGTTTGGGGATATTGTCACTGAAGCTTTCTTT. Translation: CASSQGFGDIVTEAFF.

The V gene is TRBV14, the J gene TRBJ2-4, with 8 bases aligning to TRBD1. Germline CDR1 is SGHDN and CDR2 is FVKESK. The CDR3 has 19 residues. After removal of 0 bases from V and 0 bases from J, the junction contained 10 bases not matched to a gene. The CDR3: CASSQEVKGTGRAKNIQYF. Written as DNA, the CDR3 is TGTGCCAGCAGCCAAGAGGTGAAGGGGACAGGACGAGCCAAAAACATTCAGTACTTC.

The chain combines TRBV5-6 with TRBJ2-5; D not certain. Germline V gene lookup returns CDR1 SGHDT and CDR2 YYEEEE. CDR3 length: 13 amino acids. The V end lost 2 bases, the J end lost 3 bases, and 8 bases lay between the germline ends. The CDR3 protein is CASSFSAEETQYF. Written as DNA, the CDR3 is TGTGCCAGCAGCTTCTCGGCTGAAGAGACCCAGTACTTC.

The genes are TRBV6-5 and TRBJ2-1; perhaps TRBD2 as D (6 bases). This CDR3 region has 16 residues. V was pared by 0 bases and J by 6 bases, with 15 bases between. Germline-derived CDR1 and CDR2 are MNHEY and SVGAGI. CDR3 coding DNA: TGTGCCAGCAGTTACTCCAGCACTAGCTCCGGCAATGAGCAGTTCTTC. Protein: CASSYSSTSSGNEQFF.

The chain employs TRBV5-1 and TRBJ2-5, with D unclear. The CDR3 covers 13 residues. Germline V lookup: CDR1 SGHRS, CDR2 YFSETQ. V was clipped by 0 bases and J by 4 bases, with 7 bases between them. CDR3 sequence (DNA): TGCGCCAGCAGCTTGGACAGAGCAGAGACCCAGTACTTC. It specifies CASSLDRAETQYF. The complete variable domain, with remaining parts taken from reference TRBV5-1 and TRBJ2-5, reads KAGVTQTPRYLIKTRGQQVTLSCSPISGHRSVSWYQQTPGQGLQFLFEYFSETQRNKGNFPGRFSGRQFSNSRSEMNVSTLELGDSALYLCASSLDRAETQYFGPGTRLLVL.

This rearrangement joins TRBV11-2 to TRBJ2-7; 10 nucleotides agree with TRBD2. Germline V gene lookup returns CDR1 SGHAT and CDR2 FQNNGV. With V trimmed by 0 bases and J by 4 bases, 3 bases remained unmatched. This CDR3 has 15 amino acids. The CDR3 here is CASSLEMTSGYEQYF. The DNA of the CDR3 is TGTGCCAGCAGCTTAGAAATGACTAGCGGGTACGAGCAGTACTTC.

The CDR3 here is CASSHASGRGLYEQYF. CDR3 nucleotide sequence: TGTGCCAGCAGCCACGCTTCGGGCAGAGGACTCTACGAGCAGTACTTC. The chain recombines TRBV14 with TRBJ2-7, with D perhaps TRBD2 (5 bases). This CDR3 contains 16 residues. V was pared by 3 bases and J by 3 bases, with 18 bases between. Germline lookup yields CDR1 SGHDN and CDR2 FVKESK. Full variable domain (remainder filled in from reference TRBV14 and TRBJ2-7): EAGVTQFPSHSVIEKGQTVTLRCDPISGHDNLYWYRRVMGKEIKFLLHFVKESKQDESGMPNNRFLAERTGGTYSTLKVQPAELEDSGVYFCASSHASGRGLYEQYFGPGTRLTVT.

In regard to this clone: This sample also contains other DNA sequences that code for the same CDR3. The gene calls are TRBV7-9 and TRBJ1-1; D remains ambiguous. This CDR3 region has 13 residues. The ends were cut back, 3 bases at V and 0 bases at J, with 5 bases in the middle. CDR1 is SEHNR, CDR2 FQNEAQ, per germline (reference sequence). CDR3 in amino acids: CASSLGMNTEAFF. Written as DNA, the CDR3 is TGTGCCAGCAGCTTGGGAATGAACACTGAAGCTTTCTTT.

The chain uses TRBV7-2 and TRBJ1-5; D ambiguous. V lost 3 bases and J 0 bases, leaving 15 bases between the germline ends. This CDR3 has 17 residues. CDR1 is SGHTA and CDR2 is FQGNSA in the germline V gene. CDR3 protein: CASSFTIGEYSNQPQHF. The CDR3 DNA reads TGTGCCAGCAGCTTTACGATCGGGGAATATAGCAATCAGCCCCAGCATTTT.

This clone was seen a single time. The V and J genes are TRBV10-1 and TRBJ2-3, with 9 bases that match TRBD1. V lost 2 bases to trimming and J lost 4 bases; unmatched junction nucleotides: 10. The CDR3 spans 17 residues. Germline V CDR1 and CDR2: WNHNN, SYGVQD (reference sequence). CDR3 loop: CASSEAPGTGNPDTQYF. CDR3 bases: TGCGCCAGCAGTGAGGCGCCCGGGACAGGGAATCCAGATACGCAGTATTTT.

The chain is built from TRBV1 and TRBJ2-7; the D call of TRBD2 is as the table states it, not checked on the DNA. TRBV1 is tagged as a pseudogene. This CDR3 is 17 amino acids long. The CDR3, as DNA: TGCACCAGCAGCCAAGATCGGCGGTCCTCGCTATCCTACGAGCAGTACTTC. This translates into CTSSQDRRSSLSYEQYF.

This chain connects TRBV28 to TRBJ1-1, with TRBD1 as a possible D gene (5 bases). The germline gives CDR1 MDHEN, CDR2 SYDVKM. With 9 bases removed from V and 5 bases from J, the gap between germline ends came to 22 bases. The CDR3 spans 15 residues. CDR3 region: CASYGAAGGVTEAFF. The CDR3, as DNA: TGTGCCAGTTACGGGGCCGCGGGCGGAGTTACTGAAGCTTTCTTT. The complete variable domain, with remaining parts taken from reference TRBV28 and TRBJ1-1, reads DVKVTQSSRYLVKRTGEKVFLECVQDMDHENMFWYRQDPGLGLRLIYFSYDVKMKEKGDIPEGYSVSREKKERFSLILESASTNQTSMYLCASYGAAGGVTEAFFGQGTRLTVV.

The chain has TRBV5-5 and TRBJ2-7, with 12 nucleotides matching TRBD2. Trimming at V came to 4 bases and at J to 6 bases, leaving 8 bases not matched to a gene. The CDR3 spans 15 residues. Germline-derived CDR1 and CDR2 are SGHKS and YYEKEE (reference sequence). The CDR3 bases are TGTGCCAGCAGCCCCTGGACTAGCGGGATTGGCGAGCAGTACTTC. The encoded protein is CASSPWTSGIGEQYF.